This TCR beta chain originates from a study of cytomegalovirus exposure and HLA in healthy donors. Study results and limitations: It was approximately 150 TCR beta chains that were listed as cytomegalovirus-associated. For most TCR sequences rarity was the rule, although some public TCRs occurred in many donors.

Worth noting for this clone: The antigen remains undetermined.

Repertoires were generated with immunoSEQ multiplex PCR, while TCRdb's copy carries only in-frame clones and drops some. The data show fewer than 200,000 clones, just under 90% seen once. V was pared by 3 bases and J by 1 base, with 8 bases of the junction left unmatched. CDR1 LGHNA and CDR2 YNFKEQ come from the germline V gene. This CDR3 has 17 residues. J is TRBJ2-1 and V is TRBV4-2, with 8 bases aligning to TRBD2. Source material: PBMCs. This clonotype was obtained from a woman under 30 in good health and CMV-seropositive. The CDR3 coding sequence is TGTGCCAGCAGCCAGTCACTAGCGGACTGGTCCTACAATGAGCAGTTCTTC. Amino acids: CASSQSLADWSYNEQFF.